This TCR beta chain was obtained from a study of T cells in localized non-small cell lung cancer. Produced via immunoSEQ multiplex PCR; TCRdb's table is partial and in-frame only. The data show around 100,000 clones, with approximately 86% seen just once and around 16% held by the top ten. General observations from the study: Uninvolved adjacent lung showed peak T cell clonality, exceeding tumor.

This clone was recorded once. What it recognizes is unknown. Sequenced here: peripheral blood, sampled before any cancer treatment. The source is a man between 40 and 69 years old with stage I squamous cell lung carcinoma.

The CDR3: CASSWGRSAEAFF. The CDR3 DNA follows: TGTGCCAGCAGCTGGGGACGTTCGGCTGAAGCTTTCTTT. The V call is TRBV7-9, the J call TRBJ1-1; the D gene is possibly TRBD1 (5 bases). CDR1 SEHNR and CDR2 FQNEAQ come from the germline V gene (reference sequence). V was cut by 4 bases and J by 6 bases, with 12 bases left in between. The length of the CDR3 is 13 residues.